Included here is one TCR beta chain sequence, with context. Its specificity is not known. Germline CDR1 reads MGHDK; CDR2 reads SYGVNS. CDR3 size: 15 residues. Trimming pared 2 bases from V and 7 bases from J, leaving 17 bases between. RNA, once extracted, was reverse transcribed into cDNA for use as the sequencing template. Libraries were prepared by immunoSEQ multiplex PCR; TCRdb keeps only in-frame clonotypes and omits some of them. Here the sample spans roughly 150,000 clones, around 62% being singletons. These data are taken from a study of CD8+ T cells in alopecia areata. The study, taken as a whole, reports: Possibly because of HLA-related factors, TCR sharing was less clear across patients than in mice.

Sequenced: CD8+ T cells sorted from blood. The genes are TRBV25-1 and TRBJ1-1; unclear D gene. This sequence was found in a human donor in good health. The CDR3: CASSETRGPMDEAFF. The CDR3 DNA reads as TGTGCCAGCAGTGAAACTCGAGGACCGATGGATGAAGCTTTCTTT.